This entry lists 3 T cell receptor beta chains sequenced from one sample in a study of cytomegalovirus exposure and HLA in healthy donors. 60 Vbeta and 13 Jbeta primers were used in PCR. Generated by immunoSEQ multiplex PCR, the TCRdb table keeps only in-frame clones and is missing some. Seen here are around 140,000 clones, 78% observed once, and the top ten hold roughly 1.5%. The sequenced material came from PBMCs. The receptor set was obtained from a female donor in good health and CMV-seronegative.

The chain uses TRBV6-5 and TRBJ1-1; TRBD1 might be the D (5 bases). Trimming removed 7 bases at V and 5 bases at J, with 20 bases between. The CDR3 runs 15 residues. The V gene's germline CDR1 is MNHEY and CDR2 SVGAGI. CDR3 nucleotide sequence: TGTGCCAGCATCGCGGTCCAGGGTTTACTAACTGAAGCTTTCTTT. It specifies CASIAVQGLLTEAFF.

V usage is TRBV11-2 and J usage is TRBJ2-5; unclear D gene. CDR3 length: 15 amino acids. CDR1 is SGHAT, CDR2 FQNNGV, per germline. V shed 5 bases and J shed 1 base, with 14 bases lying between them. The CDR3 DNA reads as TGTGCCAGCAGCCGATTTCGGTCCTCCCAAGAGACCCAGTACTTC. Amino acid sequence: CASSRFRSSQETQYF.

The chain couples TRBV2 to TRBJ2-5; 10 bases map to TRBD2. Germline V gives CDR1 SNHLY, CDR2 FYNNEI. The J segment lost 9 bases and the V segment lost 8 bases, leaving 6 bases of the junction unmatched. The length of the CDR3 is 12 residues. The chain's CDR3 is CASVASGSAQYF. CDR3 coding DNA: TGTGCCAGCGTGGCTAGCGGGAGTGCCCAGTACTTC.